Below are 11 T cell receptor beta chains sequenced from a single sample in a study of cytomegalovirus exposure and HLA in healthy donors. A multiplex PCR was run with 60 Vbeta primers and 13 Jbeta primers. Profiling relied on immunoSEQ multiplex PCR, and the TCRdb table lists in-frame clones only, not all of them. The data show roughly 190,000 clones, roughly three quarters seen once. The sequencing sample was made of PBMCs. The receptors shown here come from a woman aged 50 to 65 in good health and CMV-seronegative.

The chain carries TRBV27 and TRBJ2-6, with TRBD2 matching over 10 bases. The CDR3 runs to 19 residues. V dropped 4 bases and J dropped 0; count of bases not matched to a gene: 9. Germline CDR1 and CDR2: MNHEY and SMNVEV (reference sequence). CDR3 DNA: TGTGCCAGCAGTTCCTCCCGCAGCGGGAGGGGCTCTGGGGCCAACGTCCTGACTTTC. Protein product: CASSSSRSGRGSGANVLTF.

Points on this clone: The junction shows a germline mismatch at one end, possibly a read error. The chain uses TRBV5-1 and TRBJ2-1; D is unclear. The germline V gene has CDR1 SGHRS and CDR2 YFSETQ. CDR3 length: 14 residues. Here the CDR3 reads CASSLGAEYNEQLF. CDR3 coding DNA: TGCGCCAGCAGCTTGGGGGCAGAGTACAATGAGCAGCTCTTC.

The rearrangement uses TRBV5-5 and TRBJ2-7; 7 nucleotides match TRBD1. After removal of 4 bases from V and 3 bases from J, the junction contained 16 bases not matched to a gene. Germline V gene lookup returns CDR1 SGHKS and CDR2 YYEKEE (reference sequence). The CDR3 is 17 amino acids. The CDR3 sequence: CASSRRTDPGQIYEQYF. In DNA form, the CDR3 reads TGTGCCAGCAGCCGAAGAACCGACCCGGGACAGATCTACGAGCAGTACTTC.

The chain combines TRBV18 with TRBJ1-4; TRBD1 matches at 11 bases. V gave up 4 bases and J gave up 7 bases; unmatched junction bases: 2. Germline V gene data show CDR1 as KGHSH and CDR2 as LQKENI. The CDR3 runs 14 residues. In DNA, the CDR3 is TGTGCCAGCTCACGAGGGACAGGGGGTGAAAAACTGTTTTTT. It yields the protein CASSRGTGGEKLFF.

The chain has TRBV19 and TRBJ2-3; 10 bases line up with TRBD2. V trimming: 9 bases; J trimming: 5 bases; junction bases outside the gene matches: 14. Germline V lookup: CDR1 LNHDA, CDR2 SQIVND (reference sequence). The CDR3 has 16 amino acids. The CDR3 spells CASQPRSSGRGDTQYF. The CDR3 nucleotides read TGTGCCAGCCAACCGCGATCTAGCGGGAGAGGAGATACGCAGTATTTT.

The DNA of the CDR3 is TGTGCCAGCTCACCACCGGGACTAGCGGGGTCGTTTACCGGGGAGCTGTTTTTT. Its protein product is CASSPPGLAGSFTGELFF. This chain connects TRBV18 to TRBJ2-2; TRBD2 agrees at 13 bases. After removal of 0 bases from V and 5 bases from J, the junction contained 6 bases not matched to a gene. Germline V gene data show CDR1 as KGHSH and CDR2 as LQKENI. This CDR3 comprises 18 residues.

The chain carries TRBV4-1 and TRBJ1-2; 9 nucleotides match TRBD1. CDR3 length: 15 amino acids. After removal of 1 base from V and 6 bases from J, the junction contained 6 bases not matched to a gene. Germline CDR1 MGHRA, CDR2 YSYEKL. CDR3: CASSQGDRAADGYTF. Here the CDR3 DNA reads TGCGCCAGCAGCCAAGGGGACAGGGCCGCGGATGGCTACACCTTC.

A word on this clone: The junction departs from the called germline gene at one end, perhaps through a read error. The rearrangement joins TRBV7-7 to TRBJ2-3; TRBD2 matches 8 bases. Germline V gene sequence: CDR1 SSHAT, CDR2 FNYEAQ (reference sequence). The CDR3 consists of 15 residues. The CDR3 is CASSRSGANTDTQYF. The CDR3 DNA reads TGTGCTAGCAGTCGTAGCGGGGCCAACACAGATACGCAGTATTTT. The full variable domain, its missing parts supplied by reference TRBV7-7 and TRBJ2-3, is GAGVSQSPRYKVTKRGQDVTLRCDPISSHATLYWYQQALGQGPEFLTYFNYEAQPDKSGLPSDRFSAERPEGSISTLTIQRTEQRDSAMYRCASSRSGANTDTQYFGPGTRLTVL.

Only a few counts were recorded for this clone. This chain connects TRBV5-4 to TRBJ1-5; TRBD1 is a possible D gene (6 bases). The CDR3 has 15 residues. The V end was cut by 0 bases, the J end by 4 bases, with 11 bases between. CDR1 and CDR2 from the germline V gene are SGHNT and YYREEE (reference sequence). CDR3 sequence reads: CASSLGSGANQPQHF. The CDR3 DNA reads as TGTGCCAGCAGCTTGGGCTCAGGGGCTAATCAGCCCCAGCATTTT. The whole variable domain, remainder taken from reference TRBV5-4 and TRBJ1-5, is ETGVTQSPTHLIKTRGQQVTLRCSSQSGHNTVSWYQQALGQGPQFIFQYYREEENGRGNFPPRFSGLQFPNYSSELNVNALELDDSALYLCASSLGSGANQPQHFGDGTRLSIL.

This chain joins TRBV7-2 and TRBJ2-5, with 7 bases lining up with TRBD2. The CDR3 contains 15 residues. Germline lookup yields CDR1 SGHTA and CDR2 FQGNSA. J was trimmed by 1 base and V by 5 bases; bases with no gene match: 7. The CDR3 DNA sequence: TGTGCCAGCAGCGAGCAGCGGGGAAGCCAAGAGACCCAGTACTTC. This encodes CASSEQRGSQETQYF.

V gene TRBV7-6 combines with J gene TRBJ2-3, with D maybe TRBD1 (6 bases). CDR1 and CDR2 (germline): SGHVS, FNYEAQ. Trimming removed 1 base at V and 6 bases at J, with 11 bases between. The CDR3 is 14 amino acids. DNA of the CDR3: TGTGCCAGCAGCTTAGAAGGGACATTGGATACGCAGTATTTT. Its protein product is CASSLEGTLDTQYF.